This TCR delta chain was captured by sequencing in a study of γδ T cells in repeated Plasmodium falciparum infection listed by TCRdb under 2021. Regarding the complete study: In the natural-infection arm, Malian children exposed to intense seasonal malaria transmission were enrolled and compared against age and gender matched Australian children. Four to six malaria-naive U.S. adults underwent four controlled human malaria infections by bites from P. falciparum NF54-infected Anopheles stephensi mosquitoes over around 590 days. Controlled-infection subjects were sampled at baseline, immediately before selected infections, and 21 days after each infection. Malian gammadelta TCR repertoires were analysed cross-sectionally in periods with no transmission and longitudinally across episodes of acute febrile malaria. The study examined how repeated Plasmodium falciparum infection shapes the human gammadelta T cell repertoire, using natural infection in Mali and controlled human malaria infection.

For bulk TCR repertoire analysis, Vgamma9/Vdelta2+ and Vdelta2-negative gammadelta T cell populations were isolated by flow sorting from peripheral blood mononuclear cells. General findings and caveats noted by the study authors: Vgamma9/Vdelta2+ TCR repertoires kept a highly stable polyclonal repertoire across time and infection, and many TCRgamma sequences overlapped between individuals. Compared with the repertoires of Australian children, the Vdelta2-negative gammadelta TCR repertoires of Malian children appeared more clonally expanded, less diverse and less shared. The Malian cohort was drawn from a small rural village made up mostly of one ethnic group, which limits generalizability. Waves of new clonotype selection in Vdelta2-negative, largely Vdelta1+, gammadelta TCR repertoires appeared to be driven by repeated controlled infections. The controlled-infection cohort was small, limiting analysis of inter-individual variability in gammadelta T cell responses.

The germline V gene encodes CDR1 TSWWSYY and CDR2 QGS. The CDR3, from cysteine to phenylalanine, totals 23 residues. Only the CDR3 region is kept as DNA, spanning 69 bases read in frame from base 1. Library method: multiplex PCR. This sample was sequenced with an Illumina MiSeq. Both TCR gamma (TRG) and TCR delta (TRD) chains were sequenced from each sorted gammadelta T cell sample. Turning to the authors' computational methods: The repertoire analyses drew on clonotype tree plots, the accumulated frequency of the top 20 clonotypes, and diversity index (DI) and D75 metrics. TCRdb called clones anew from the public reads via CATT; matching DNA rows were later pooled. The V and J calls, along with clone size, are taken from TCRdb and not from the paper's own processing. This sample has tens of thousands of delta-chain clones in its table, and around 2% of those were observed once. Around 24% of the sample is in the top ten clones.

This clone occurred a few times. Its antigen is not yet known. A far larger clone is just one base off, so this is likely a read error. Other DNA sequences of this sample code for an identical CDR3. The sequenced material came from gamma-delta T cells from blood. The V gene call reads TRDV1; no J gene was called; TRDD3 was called by the table and not checked on the DNA. The clonotype comes from a pool of human donors (malaria-infected and uninfected, not separated). The CDR3 reads as follows: CALGEGTYLYWGILIPNTDKLIF. The DNA sequence is given as TGTGCTCTTGGGGAAGGAACCTACCTCTACTGGGGGATACTAATACCGAACACCGATAAGCTCATCTTT.